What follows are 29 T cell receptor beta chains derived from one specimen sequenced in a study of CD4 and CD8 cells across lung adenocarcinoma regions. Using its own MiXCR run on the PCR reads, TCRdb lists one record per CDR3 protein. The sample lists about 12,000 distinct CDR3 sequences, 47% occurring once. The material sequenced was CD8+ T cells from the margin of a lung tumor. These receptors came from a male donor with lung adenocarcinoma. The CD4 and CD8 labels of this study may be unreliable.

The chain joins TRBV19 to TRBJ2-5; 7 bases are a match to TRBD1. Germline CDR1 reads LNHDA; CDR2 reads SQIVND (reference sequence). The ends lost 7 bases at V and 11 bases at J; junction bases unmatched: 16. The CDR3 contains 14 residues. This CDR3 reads CASTTGDRSNEQYF. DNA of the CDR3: TGTGCCAGTACTACAGGGGACAGATCCAATGAGCAGTACTTC.

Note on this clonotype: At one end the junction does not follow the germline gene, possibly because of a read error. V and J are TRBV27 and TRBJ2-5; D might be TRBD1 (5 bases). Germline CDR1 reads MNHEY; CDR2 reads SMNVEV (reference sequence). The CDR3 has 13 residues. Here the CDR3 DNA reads TGTGCCAGCAGTGGCAGGGTGAAAGAGACCCTGACCTTC. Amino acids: CASSGRVKETLTF.

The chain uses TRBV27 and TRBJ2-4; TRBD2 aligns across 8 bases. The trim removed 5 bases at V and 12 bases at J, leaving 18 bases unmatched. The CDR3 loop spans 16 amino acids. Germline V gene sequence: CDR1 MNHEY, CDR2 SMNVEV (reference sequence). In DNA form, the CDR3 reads TGTGCCAGCAGTGCACGGGGGGCGGGAGGCAAAGATACTCAGTACTTC. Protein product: CASSARGAGGKDTQYF.

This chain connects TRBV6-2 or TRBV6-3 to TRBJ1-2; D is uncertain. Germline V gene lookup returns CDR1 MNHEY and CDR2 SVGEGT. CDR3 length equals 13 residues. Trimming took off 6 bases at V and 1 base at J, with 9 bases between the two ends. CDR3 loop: CASSDYDNYGYTF. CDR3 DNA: TGTGCCAGCAGCGACTATGATAACTATGGCTACACCTTC.

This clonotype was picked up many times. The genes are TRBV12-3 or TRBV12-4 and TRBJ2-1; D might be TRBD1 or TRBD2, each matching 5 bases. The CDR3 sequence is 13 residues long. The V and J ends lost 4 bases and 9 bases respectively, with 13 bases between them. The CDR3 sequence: CASSSRGRGEQFF. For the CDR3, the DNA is TGTGCCAGCAGTTCGAGGGGTAGGGGTGAGCAGTTCTTC.

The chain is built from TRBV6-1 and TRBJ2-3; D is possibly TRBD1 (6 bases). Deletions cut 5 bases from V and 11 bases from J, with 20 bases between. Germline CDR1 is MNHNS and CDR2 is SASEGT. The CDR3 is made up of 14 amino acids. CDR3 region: CASSRAGGEDEQYF. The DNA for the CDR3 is TGTGCCAGCAGTAGGGCTGGGGGCGAGGATGAGCAGTATTTT.

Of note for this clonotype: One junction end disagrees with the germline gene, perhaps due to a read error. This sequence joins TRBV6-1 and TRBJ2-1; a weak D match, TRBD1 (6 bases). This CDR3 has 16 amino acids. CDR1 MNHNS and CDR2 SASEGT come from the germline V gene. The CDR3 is CASSVRDQVGANVQNF. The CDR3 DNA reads TGTGCCAGCAGTGTCAGGGATCAGGTGGGGGCCAACGTGCAGAACTTC.

CDR3 loop: CASSKGRGNEKLFF. The CDR3 DNA sequence: TGTGCCAGCAGCAAGGGACGGGGTAATGAAAAACTGTTTTTT. The J gene is TRBJ1-4, the V gene TRBV7-2; a weak D match, TRBD1 (5 bases). This CDR3 region has 14 residues. Trimming took off 5 bases at V and 4 bases at J, with 11 bases between the two ends. Germline V gene data show CDR1 as SGHTA and CDR2 as FQGNSA.

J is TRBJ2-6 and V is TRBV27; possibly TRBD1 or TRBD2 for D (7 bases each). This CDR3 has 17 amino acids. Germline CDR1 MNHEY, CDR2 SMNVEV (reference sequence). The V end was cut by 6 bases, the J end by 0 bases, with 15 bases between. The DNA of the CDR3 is TGTGCCAGCAGCTACCAGGGGGGGGGCTCTGGGGCCAACGTCCTGACTTTC. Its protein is CASSYQGGGSGANVLTF.

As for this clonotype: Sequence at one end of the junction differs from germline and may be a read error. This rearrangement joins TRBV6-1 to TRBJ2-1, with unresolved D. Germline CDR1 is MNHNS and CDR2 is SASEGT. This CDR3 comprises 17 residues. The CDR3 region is CASCEALVRRAGVSPYF. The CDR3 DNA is TGTGCCAGCTGTGAAGCGCTTGTGAGACGTGCCGGAGTTTCCCCGTACTTC.

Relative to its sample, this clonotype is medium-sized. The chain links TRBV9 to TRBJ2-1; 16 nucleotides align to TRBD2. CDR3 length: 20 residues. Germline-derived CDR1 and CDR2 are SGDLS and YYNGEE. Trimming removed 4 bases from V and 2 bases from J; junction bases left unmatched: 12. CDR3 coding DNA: TGTGCCAGCAGCCACCCGTTCGGGACTAGCGGGAGGGCCACCTACAATGAGCAGTTCTTC. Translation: CASSHPFGTSGRATYNEQFF.

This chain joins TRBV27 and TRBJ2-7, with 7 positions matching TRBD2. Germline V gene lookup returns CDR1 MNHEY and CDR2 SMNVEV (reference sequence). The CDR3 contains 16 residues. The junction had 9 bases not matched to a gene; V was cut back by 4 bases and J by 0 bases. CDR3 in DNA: TGTGCCAGCAGTTCTCCTAGCGGAGGGAGCTCCTACGAGCAGTACTTC. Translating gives CASSSPSGGSSYEQYF.

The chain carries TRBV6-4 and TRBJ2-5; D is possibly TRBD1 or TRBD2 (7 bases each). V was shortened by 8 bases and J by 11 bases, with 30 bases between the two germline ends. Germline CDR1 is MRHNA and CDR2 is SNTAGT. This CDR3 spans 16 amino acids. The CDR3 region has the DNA TGTGCCAGCGGGGGGGGAGGGGGCCCTGACCAAGATACGCAGTACTTC. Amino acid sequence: CASGGGGGPDQDTQYF.

CDR3 loop: CASSLEGGSGGYTF. The CDR3 DNA reads as TGTGCCAGCAGCTTAGAGGGCGGGTCGGGCGGCTACACCTTC. The gene calls are TRBV7-2 and TRBJ1-2; D gene uncertain. This CDR3 has 14 residues. Trimming removed 1 base at V and 8 bases at J, with 14 bases between. Germline-derived CDR1 and CDR2 are SGHTA and FQGNSA.

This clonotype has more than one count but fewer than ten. This chain's CDR3 is CASSYSGLAGQNTGELFF. CDR3 bases: TGTGCCAGCAGTTACAGCGGACTAGCGGGGCAGAACACCGGGGAGCTGTTTTTT. The chain joins TRBV6-5 to TRBJ2-2, with 12 bases identical to TRBD2. This CDR3 spans 18 amino acids. The germline gives CDR1 MNHEY, CDR2 SVGAGI. V was pared by 2 bases and J by 1 base, with 5 bases of the junction left unmatched.

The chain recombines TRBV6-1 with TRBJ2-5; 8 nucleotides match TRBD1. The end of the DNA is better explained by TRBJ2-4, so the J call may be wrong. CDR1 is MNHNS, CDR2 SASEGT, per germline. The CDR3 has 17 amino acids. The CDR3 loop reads CASRLTPGGGGPDIQYF. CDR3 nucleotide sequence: TGTGCCAGCAGACTAACCCCAGGGGGCGGTGGGCCAGACATTCAGTACTTC.

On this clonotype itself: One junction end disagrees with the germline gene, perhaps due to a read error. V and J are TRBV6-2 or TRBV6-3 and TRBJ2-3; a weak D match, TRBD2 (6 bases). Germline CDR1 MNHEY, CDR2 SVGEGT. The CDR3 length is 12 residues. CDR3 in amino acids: CAGRCSKDTQYF. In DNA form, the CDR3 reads TGTGCGGGGAGGTGCTCCAAAGATACGCAGTATTTC.

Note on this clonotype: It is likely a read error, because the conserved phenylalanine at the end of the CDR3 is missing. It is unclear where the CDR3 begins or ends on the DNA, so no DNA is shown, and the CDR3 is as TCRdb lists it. The CDR3 loop reads CASSDPGRGKESRLS. The rearrangement uses TRBV10-2 and TRBJ2-5; no check of the table's D call, TRBD2, against the DNA was made. CDR1 is WSHSY, CDR2 SAAADI, per germline. The length of the CDR3 is 15 amino acids, counting both ends.

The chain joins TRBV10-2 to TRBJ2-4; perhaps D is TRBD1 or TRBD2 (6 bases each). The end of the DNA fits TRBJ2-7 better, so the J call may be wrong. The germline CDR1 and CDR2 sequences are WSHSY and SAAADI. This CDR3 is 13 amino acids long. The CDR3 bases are TGCGCCAGCAGTGTGCAGGGGAGGTACGAGCAGTACTTC. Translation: CASSVQGRYEQYF.

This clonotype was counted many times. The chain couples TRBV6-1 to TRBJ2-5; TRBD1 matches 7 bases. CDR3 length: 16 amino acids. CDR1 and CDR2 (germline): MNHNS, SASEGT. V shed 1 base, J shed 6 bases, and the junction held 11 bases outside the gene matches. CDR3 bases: TGTGCCAGCAGTGAAGGGTCACAGGGGCATAAGAAGACCCAGTACTTC. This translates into CASSEGSQGHKKTQYF.

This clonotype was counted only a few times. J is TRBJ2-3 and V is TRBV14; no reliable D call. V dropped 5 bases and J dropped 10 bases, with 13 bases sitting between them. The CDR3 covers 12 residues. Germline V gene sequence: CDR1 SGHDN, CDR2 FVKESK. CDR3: CASSSTVGSQYF. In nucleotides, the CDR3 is TGTGCCAGCAGCTCCACGGTCGGCTCGCAGTATTTT. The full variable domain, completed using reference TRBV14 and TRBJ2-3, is EAGVTQFPSHSVIEKGQTVTLRCDPISGHDNLYWYRRVMGKEIKFLLHFVKESKQDESGMPNNRFLAERTGGTYSTLKVQPAELEDSGVYFCASSSTVGSQYFGPGTRLTVL.

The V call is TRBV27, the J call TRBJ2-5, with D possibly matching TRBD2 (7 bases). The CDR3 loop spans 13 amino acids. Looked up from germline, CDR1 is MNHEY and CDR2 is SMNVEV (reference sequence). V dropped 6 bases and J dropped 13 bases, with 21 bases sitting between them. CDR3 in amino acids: CASRGRGGEALYF. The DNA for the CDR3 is TGTGCCAGCAGGGGGAGGGGGGGGGAGGCCCTGTACTTC.

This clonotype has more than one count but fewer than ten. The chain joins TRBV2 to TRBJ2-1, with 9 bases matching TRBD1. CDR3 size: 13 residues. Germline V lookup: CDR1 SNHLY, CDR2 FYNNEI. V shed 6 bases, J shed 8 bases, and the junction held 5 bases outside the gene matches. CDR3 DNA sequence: TGTGCCAGCAGAAAACAGGGGGCGGATGAGCAGTTCTTC. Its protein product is CASRKQGADEQFF.

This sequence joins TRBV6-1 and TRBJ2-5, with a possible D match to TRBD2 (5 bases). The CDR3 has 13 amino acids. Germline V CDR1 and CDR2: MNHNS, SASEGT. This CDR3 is CGRMIRGQETQYF. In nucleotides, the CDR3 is TGTGGCCGCATGATCCGGGGCCAAGAGACCCAGTACTTC.

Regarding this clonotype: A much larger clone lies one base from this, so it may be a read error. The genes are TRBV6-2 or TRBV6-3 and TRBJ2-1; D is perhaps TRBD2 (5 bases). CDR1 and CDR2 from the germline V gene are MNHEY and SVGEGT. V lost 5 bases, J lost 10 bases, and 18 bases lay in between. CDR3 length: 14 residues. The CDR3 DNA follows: TGTGCCAGCAGTGGACTGAAAACGGGTTACGAGCAGTTCTTC. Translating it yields CASSGLKTGYEQFF.

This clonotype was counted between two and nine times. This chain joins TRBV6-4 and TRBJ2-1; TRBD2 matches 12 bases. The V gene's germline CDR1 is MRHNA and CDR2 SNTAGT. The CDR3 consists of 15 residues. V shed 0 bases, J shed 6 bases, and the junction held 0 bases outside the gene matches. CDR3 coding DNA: TGTGCCAGCAGTGACTCGACTAGCGGGAGCAATGAGCAGTTCTTC. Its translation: CASSDSTSGSNEQFF.

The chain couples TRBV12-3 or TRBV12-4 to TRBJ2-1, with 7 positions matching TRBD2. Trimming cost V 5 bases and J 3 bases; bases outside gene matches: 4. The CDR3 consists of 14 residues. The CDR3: CASSQASGYNEQFF. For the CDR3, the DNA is TGTGCCAGCAGTCAGGCTAGCGGCTACAATGAGCAGTTCTTC.

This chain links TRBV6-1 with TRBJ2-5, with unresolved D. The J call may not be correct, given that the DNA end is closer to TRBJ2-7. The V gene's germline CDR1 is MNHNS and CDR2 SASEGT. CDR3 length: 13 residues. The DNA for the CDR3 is TGTGCCAGCAGTGAATATCCTTTCTACGAGCAGTACTTC. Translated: CASSEYPFYEQYF.

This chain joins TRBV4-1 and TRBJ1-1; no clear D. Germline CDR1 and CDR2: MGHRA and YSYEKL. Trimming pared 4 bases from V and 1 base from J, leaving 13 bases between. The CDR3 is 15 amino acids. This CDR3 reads CASSRRVASNTEAFF. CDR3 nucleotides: TGCGCCAGCAGCCGTCGAGTGGCGTCGAACACTGAAGCTTTCTTT.